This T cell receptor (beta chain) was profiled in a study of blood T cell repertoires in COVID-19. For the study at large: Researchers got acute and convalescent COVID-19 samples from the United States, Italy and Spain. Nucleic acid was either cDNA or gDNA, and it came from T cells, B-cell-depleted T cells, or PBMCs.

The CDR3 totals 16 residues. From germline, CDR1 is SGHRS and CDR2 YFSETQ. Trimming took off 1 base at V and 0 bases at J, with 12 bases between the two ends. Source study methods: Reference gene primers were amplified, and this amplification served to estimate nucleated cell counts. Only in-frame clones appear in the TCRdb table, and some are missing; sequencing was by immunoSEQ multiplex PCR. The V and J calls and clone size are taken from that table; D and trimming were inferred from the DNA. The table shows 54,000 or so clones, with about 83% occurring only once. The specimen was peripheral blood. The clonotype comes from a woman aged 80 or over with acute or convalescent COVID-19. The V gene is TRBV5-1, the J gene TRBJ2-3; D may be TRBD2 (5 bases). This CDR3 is CASSLSGSTSTDTQYF. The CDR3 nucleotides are TGCGCCAGCAGCTTGAGCGGAAGTACTAGCACAGATACGCAGTATTTT.